Shown below are 16 T cell receptor beta chains from a single sample sequenced in a study of T cell clonality in common variable immunodeficiency. Here immunoSEQ multiplex PCR was the method, and the copy in TCRdb shows in-frame clones only, minus some. The table records some 40,000 clones without singletons, the ten largest covering about 0.7%. Sequencing was performed on peripheral blood mononuclear cells. These receptors were taken from a person between 18 and 75 years old in good health.

This clone was seen at least ten times. The read terminates 3 residues ahead of where the CDR3 ends, so the germline J gene completes it. The genes are TRBV5-6 and TRBJ1-5; D possibly corresponds to TRBD1 (6 bases). CDR1 SGHDT and CDR2 YYEEEE come from the germline V gene. Trimming stripped 2 bases from V and 2 bases from J, with 8 bases between. This CDR3 has 14 amino acids. The CDR3 loop is CASSFRGGNQPQHF. The sequenced part of the CDR3 DNA is TGTGCCAGCAGCTTCAGGGGTGGCAATCAGCCC.

This clone was detected ten times or more. The read finishes 3 residues shy of the CDR3 end, and the germline J gene is used to complete it. The rearrangement joins TRBV3-1 (or the pseudogene TRBV3-2) to TRBJ1-3; D gene ambiguous. The CDR3 loop spans 14 amino acids. Trimming removed 3 bases at V and 2 bases at J, with 8 bases between. Germline V lookup: CDR1 LGHDT, CDR2 YNNKEL (reference sequence). The CDR3 is CASSQKLTGNTIYF. Partial CDR3 DNA: TGTGCCAGCAGCCAGAAGCTGACTGGAAACACC.

There are many counts of this clone. The CDR3 end lies 3 residues beyond the end of the read and is filled in from the germline J gene. V gene TRBV28 combines with J gene TRBJ1-2, with D maybe TRBD1 (5 bases). CDR3 length: 14 amino acids. Germline V gene lookup returns CDR1 MDHEN and CDR2 SYDVKM. Partial CDR3 DNA: TGTGCCAGCAGTTTTTGGACGGATGGGGGGGGC. Protein product: CASSFWTDGGG. In full, the CDR3 is CASSFWTDGGGYTF.

This clone was detected only a few times. The CDR3 is cut off 3 residues early in the read; its end comes from the germline J gene. The gene calls are TRBV18 and TRBJ1-3; D not resolved. Germline V gene lookup returns CDR1 KGHSH and CDR2 LQKENI. Trimming shortened V by 1 base and J by 0 bases, and 22 bases separated the two germline ends. CDR3 length: 20 residues. CDR3 in amino acids: CASSPRQFRTEAYSGNTIYF. The sequenced CDR3 bases are TGTGCCAGCTCACCACGCCAATTTCGGACTGAGGCTTACTCTGGAAACACC.

The sample holds many counts of this clone. Partial CDR3 DNA: TGTGCCAGCAGTCCGGGACTAGCGGGAGGTACAGATACG. It encodes CASSPGLAGGTDT. The whole CDR3 protein reads CASSPGLAGGTDTQYF. This chain links TRBV28 with TRBJ2-3; 15 nucleotides match TRBD2. The read finishes 3 residues shy of the CDR3 end, and the germline J gene is used to complete it. The CDR3 has 16 residues. With V trimmed by 5 bases and J by 3 bases, 3 bases remained unmatched. Germline-derived CDR1 and CDR2 are MDHEN and SYDVKM.

There are many counts of this clone. The read halts 3 residues ahead of the CDR3 end, with the missing end drawn from the germline J gene. The rearrangement joins TRBV29-1 to TRBJ1-1; 11 bases fit TRBD1. The CDR3 loop spans 13 amino acids. Trimming removed 7 bases from V and 5 bases from J; junction bases left unmatched: 6. Germline V gene data show CDR1 as SQVTM and CDR2 as ANQGSEA. The CDR3 here is CSAKGQGGTEAFF. The DNA read from the CDR3 is TGCAGCGCTAAGGGACAGGGGGGAACTGAA.

This clone was picked up many times. The CDR3: CASSYLPSGRIATQTQYF. The DNA read from the CDR3 is TGCGCCAGCTCCTATCTGCCTAGCGGGAGAATTGCGACGCAGACC. V and J are TRBV5-1 and TRBJ2-5; the match to TRBD2 covers 10 bases. The DNA ends 3 residues before the CDR3 does, and the rest of the CDR3 is filled in from the germline J gene. Germline V gives CDR1 SGHRS, CDR2 YFSETQ. The CDR3 is 18 residues long. J lost 6 bases, V lost 7 bases, and 21 bases had no gene match.

This clone has at least ten counts. Read sequence stops 3 residues before the CDR3 end, and the germline J gene provides the missing end. This sequence joins TRBV5-1 and TRBJ2-7, with D possibly TRBD1 on 5 matching bases. CDR3 length: 14 residues. V dropped 0 bases and J dropped 3 bases, with 10 bases sitting between them. Germline V CDR1 and CDR2: SGHRS, YFSETQ. The covered CDR3 bases are TGCGCCAGCAGCTTGGTTCGCAGGGACTACGAG. This codes for CASSLVRRDYE. The complete CDR3 reads CASSLVRRDYEQYF.

In its sample, this clone was seen many times. This CDR3 reads CASSQDAVNTEAFF. The covered CDR3 bases are TGTGCCAGCAGCCAAGATGCGGTGAACACTGAA. The chain recombines TRBV4-2 with TRBJ1-1; D is unresolved. The read is 3 residues too short to cover the CDR3 end, so that end is filled in from the germline J gene. The length of the CDR3 is 14 residues. CDR1 is LGHNA, CDR2 YNFKEQ, per germline. V lost 0 bases and J lost 0, with 5 bases in between.

This clone appeared many times. The read falls 3 residues short of the CDR3 end, and the missing part is taken from the germline J gene. The chain carries TRBV7-9 and TRBJ2-1, with D tentatively TRBD2 (6 bases). CDR3 size: 14 residues. Germline V CDR1 and CDR2: SEHNR, FQNEAQ (reference sequence). The V end was cut by 5 bases, the J end by 5 bases, with 13 bases between. The sequenced part of the CDR3 DNA is TGTGCCAGCAGCCCGACTAGGGGTGACAATGAG. It yields the protein CASSPTRGDNE. The complete CDR3 protein is CASSPTRGDNEQFF.

This clone was seen ten or more times. CDR3 sequence: CASSSRDRGDSPLHF. Partial CDR3 DNA: TGTGCCAGCAGTTCCCGGGACAGAGGGGATTCACCC. V gene TRBV6-2 or TRBV6-3 combines with J gene TRBJ1-6; 7 positions match TRBD1. Read sequence stops 3 residues before the CDR3 end, and the germline J gene provides the missing end. The CDR3 spans 15 residues. Germline-derived CDR1 and CDR2 are MNHEY and SVGEGT. Trimming at V came to 4 bases and at J to 8 bases, leaving 8 bases not matched to a gene.

This clone appeared a few times. Sequencing ends 3 residues short of the CDR3 end; the germline J gene provides the rest. V gene TRBV19 combines with J gene TRBJ1-3; tentatively, D is TRBD1 (6 bases). Germline V gene lookup returns CDR1 LNHDA and CDR2 SQIVND (reference sequence). With 7 bases removed from V and 3 bases from J, the gap between germline ends came to 16 bases. The CDR3 loop spans 15 amino acids. Incomplete CDR3 DNA: TGTGCCAGTACCGAATATAGGGGGTTTGGAAACACC. The encoded protein is CASTEYRGFGNT. The entire CDR3 reads CASTEYRGFGNTIYF.

This clone occurred many times. The DNA ends 3 residues before the CDR3 does, and the rest of the CDR3 is filled in from the germline J gene. The chain employs TRBV28 and TRBJ2-4, with D unclear. CDR3 length equals 12 residues. The germline V gene encodes CDR1 MDHEN and CDR2 SYDVKM. The CDR3 region is CASSSSGPSQYF. The DNA read from the CDR3 is TGTGCCAGCAGCTCCTCCGGTCCATCT.

The sample holds many counts of this clone. The sequenced fragment ends 3 residues before the CDR3 boundary, so the rest is inferred from the germline J gene. The gene calls are TRBV5-6 and TRBJ1-2; TRBD1 might be the D (5 bases). This CDR3 spans 14 amino acids. Germline CDR1 reads SGHDT; CDR2 reads YYEEEE. The DNA read from the CDR3 is TGTGCCAGCAGCCCGCAGACAGTTACTTTCGGC. Its protein product is CASSPQTVTFG. The entire CDR3 protein is CASSPQTVTFGYTF. The full variable domain, with the rest looked up from reference TRBV5-6 and TRBJ1-2, is DAGVTQSPTHLIKTRGQQVTLRCSPKSGHDTVSWYQQALGQGPQFIFQYYEEEERQRGNFPDRFSGHQFPNYSSELNVNALLLGDSALYLCASSPQTVTFGYTFGSGTRLTVV.

This clone was counted at least ten times. Read sequence stops 3 residues before the CDR3 end, and the germline J gene provides the missing end. The chain carries TRBV6-4 and TRBJ2-1; TRBD1 is a possible D gene (6 bases). The CDR3 has 14 amino acids. The germline V gene has CDR1 MRHNA and CDR2 SNTAGT. V shed 8 bases and J shed 8 bases, with 19 bases lying between them. The CDR3 region is CASGRGGDNDEQFF. The CDR3 bases that were read are TGTGCCAGCGGAAGAGGGGGTGATAACGATGAG.

A remark on this clone: The read finishes 3 residues shy of the CDR3 end, and the germline J gene is used to complete it. This sequence joins TRBV27 and TRBJ2-7, with 7 nucleotides matching TRBD1. J gave up 3 bases and V 5 bases, and 7 bases lay outside the gene matches. Germline lookup yields CDR1 MNHEY and CDR2 SMNVEV (reference sequence). CDR3 length: 14 residues. The chain's CDR3 is CASSPRGLDYEQYF. CDR3 DNA (partial): TGTGCCAGCAGTCCAAGGGGGCTGGACTACGAG.